In its sample, the clone carrying this TCR beta chain was seen once. Study processing details: By means of reference gene primer amplification, nucleated cell counts were estimated. Profiling relied on immunoSEQ multiplex PCR, and the TCRdb table lists in-frame clones only, not all of them. The DNA was the basis for D and trimming; V, J and clone size are from that table. Of 250,000 to 300,000 clones listed, 88% are singletons. The sample originates from a study of blood T cell repertoires in COVID-19. Study summary: The United States, Italy and Spain were the sources of the acute and convalescent COVID-19 samples. Sources were T cells, B-cell-depleted T cells, or PBMCs; the material itself was cDNA or gDNA.

The specimen was peripheral blood. The origin of this receptor is a woman between 25 and 40 years old with acute or convalescent COVID-19.

The CDR3 reads CASSYERGTAIVVNEQFF. CDR3 DNA: TGTGCCAGCAGTTACGAGCGGGGGACTGCTATAGTCGTCAATGAGCAGTTCTTC. The chain links TRBV6-2 or TRBV6-3 to TRBJ2-1; 8 nucleotides line up with TRBD2. Per germline, CDR1 MNHEY and CDR2 SVGEGT. The CDR3 totals 18 residues. J gave up 6 bases and V 2 bases, and 15 bases lay outside the gene matches.